Listed below are T cell receptor beta chains from one sample, sequenced in a study of cytomegalovirus exposure and HLA in healthy donors. The protocol was immunoSEQ multiplex PCR, while the TCRdb copy is restricted to in-frame clones and leaves out a portion. The sample carries 150,000 to 200,000 clones, about 90% recorded once. Sequenced input: PBMCs. These receptors were taken from a young woman in good health and CMV-seropositive. CDR3s include the opening cysteine and the closing phenylalanine or tryptophan. Fields, in order: clone size, J gene, V gene, D gene, CDR3 DNA, CDR3 protein. D genes are given only for firm matches. Expanded clones are given a class, and other clones once, few, many or no size at all.

.,TRBJ2-3,TRBV7-9,.,TGTGCCAGCAACTCCCTATCTAAAGGAAGACAAAGGTATTTT,CASNSLSKGRQRYF
.,TRBJ2-1,TRBV7-9,TRBD2,TGTGCCAGCAGCTGGACTAGCGGGGGGGCTGATGAGCAGTTCTTC,CASSWTSGGADEQFF
once,TRBJ2-2,TRBV10-3,.,TGTGCCATCAGTGAGTCCGGGAGGGGGCATCTGTTTTTT,CAISESGRGHLFF
.,TRBJ2-1,TRBV10-3,TRBD2,TGTGCCATCAGTGAGTCATCGGGACTAGCGGGAGCATCCTACAATGAGCAGTTCTTC,CAISESSGLAGASYNEQFF
.,TRBJ2-2,TRBV6-6,TRBD2,TGTGCCAGCAGACGAGCGGGAGGGGCCACCGGGGAGCTGTTTTTT,CASRRAGGATGELFF
.,TRBJ1-1,TRBV5-8,TRBD1,TGTGCCAGCAGCCCGACAGGGCGAGGGACTGAAGCTTTCTTT,CASSPTGRGTEAFF
.,TRBJ1-5,TRBV19,.,TGTGCCAGTAGTATACGCCAGGTCATGCCCCAGCATTTT,CASSIRQVMPQHF
.,TRBJ2-6,TRBV11-2,.,TGTGCCAGCAGCTTAGAGGCGGGACGCTCCGCTTTGGGGGCCAACGTCCTGACTTTC,CASSLEAGRSALGANVLTF
.,TRBJ2-2,TRBV9,TRBD2,TGTGCCAGCAGCTTGGGACTAGCGGACTACACCGGGGAGCTGTTTTTT,CASSLGLADYTGELFF
.,TRBJ2-7,TRBV19,TRBD2,TGTGCCAGCACGCGGACTAGCGGGAACTACGAGCAGTACTTC,CASTRTSGNYEQYF
once,TRBJ2-3,TRBV28,TRBD1,TGTGCCAGCGGGGGACAGGGAACAGATACGCAGTATTTT,CASGGQGTDTQYF
.,TRBJ2-4,TRBV5-6,TRBD1,TGTGCCAGCAGCTTGGTGGCGACAGGGGACAAAAACATTCAGTACTTC,CASSLVATGDKNIQYF
once,TRBJ2-7,TRBV4-2,.,TGTGCCAGCAGCCAAGATTTTTCTAGCGGGACAGGAGAGCAGTACTTC,CASSQDFSSGTGEQYF
.,TRBJ2-7,TRBV5-1,.,TGCGCCAGCAGCTTGTTACAGAGCTCCTACGAGCAGTACTTC,CASSLLQSSYEQYF
.,TRBJ2-7,TRBV15,.,TGTGCCACCAGCGGGGACTTTCCTCGCGAGCAGTACTTC,CATSGDFPREQYF
.,TRBJ1-1,TRBV5-4,.,TGTGCCAGCAGCGCGAATCGACAGAATATGAACACTGAAGCTTTCTTT,CASSANRQNMNTEAFF
.,TRBJ2-3,TRBV27,TRBD1,TGTGCCAGCACATTGGGGACAGGAAGTCTAGATACGCAGTATTTT,CASTLGTGSLDTQYF
.,TRBJ2-1,TRBV7-6,.,TGTGCCAGCAGCTTAGCGGCGCGGGGCTCCTACAATGAGCAGTTCTTC,CASSLAARGSYNEQFF
.,TRBJ2-7,TRBV29-1,.,TGCAGCGTGGAGGACGGAGCCTACGAGCAGTACTTC,CSVEDGAYEQYF
.,TRBJ2-7,TRBV7-6,TRBD1,TGTGCCAGCAGCCCCACTCCGGACAGGGGGGACGAGCAGTACTTC,CASSPTPDRGDEQYF
.,TRBJ1-6,TRBV6-5,TRBD1,TGTGCCAGCAGCCGGGACAGCCTCTATAATTCACCCCTCCACTTT,CASSRDSLYNSPLHF
.,TRBJ2-5,TRBV7-7,TRBD2,TGTGCCAGCAGCCCGCCCTGGGGACTAGCGGGCGGGGAGACCCAGTACTTC,CASSPPWGLAGGETQYF
.,TRBJ2-7,TRBV5-5,.,TGTGCCAGCAGCTTGGTGCAGGGCCCCCTCGAGCAGTACTTC,CASSLVQGPLEQYF
.,TRBJ2-1,TRBV5-4,.,TGTGCCAGCAGCCTAGACAGTGCCTCCTACAATGAGCAGTTCTTC,CASSLDSASYNEQFF
.,TRBJ2-1,TRBV7-6,.,TGTGCCAGCAGCTTAGGAGGTCGTGGTGAGCAGTTCTTC,CASSLGGRGEQFF
.,TRBJ1-4,TRBV4-2,TRBD1,TGTGCCAGCAGCCAAGATCTTCCGGGACAGACACCTGCAACTAATGAAAAACTGTTTTTT,CASSQDLPGQTPATNEKLFF
few,TRBJ1-2,TRBV19,TRBD1,TGTGCCAGTAGAGGACAGGGAGATGGCTACACCTTC,CASRGQGDGYTF
.,TRBJ2-5,TRBV30,TRBD2,TGTGCCTTGAGGACTAGCGGGGAGGGGACCCAGTACTTC,CALRTSGEGTQYF
few,TRBJ1-6,TRBV30,.,TGTGCCTGGACCGAGGGTAGAGGGGGTTCACCCCTCCACTTT,CAWTEGRGGSPLHF
.,TRBJ1-1,TRBV23-1,TRBD1,TGCGCCAGCAGTCATCTCGAGGACAGGGCAGCCGACACTGAAGCTTTCTTT,CASSHLEDRAADTEAFF
.,TRBJ2-7,TRBV27,.,TGTGCCAGCAGGTCGGGAACCGAGCAGTACTTC,CASRSGTEQYF
.,TRBJ1-1,TRBV6-1,TRBD1,TGTGCCAGCGGAAACCAGGGGGGCACTGAAGCTTTCTTT,CASGNQGGTEAFF
.,TRBJ1-2,TRBV2,.,TGTGCCAGCATGCGGGCGGGCGTCGGCTACACCTTC,CASMRAGVGYTF
.,TRBJ2-7,TRBV25-1,TRBD1,TGTGCCAGCAGTGAAGGACAGGGTAAAAGCTCCTACGAGCAGTACTTC,CASSEGQGKSSYEQYF